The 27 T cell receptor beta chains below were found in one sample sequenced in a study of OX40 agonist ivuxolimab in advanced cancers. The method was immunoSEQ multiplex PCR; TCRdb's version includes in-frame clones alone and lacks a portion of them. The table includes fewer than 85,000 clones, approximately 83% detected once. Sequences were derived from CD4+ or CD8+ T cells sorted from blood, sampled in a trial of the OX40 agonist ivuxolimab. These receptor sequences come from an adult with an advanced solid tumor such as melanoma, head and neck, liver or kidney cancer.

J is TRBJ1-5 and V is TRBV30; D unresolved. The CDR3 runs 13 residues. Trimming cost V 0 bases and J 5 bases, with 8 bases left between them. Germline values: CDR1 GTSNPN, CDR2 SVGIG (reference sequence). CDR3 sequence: CAWSVSGDQPQHF. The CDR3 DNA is TGTGCCTGGAGTGTATCCGGGGATCAGCCCCAGCATTTT.

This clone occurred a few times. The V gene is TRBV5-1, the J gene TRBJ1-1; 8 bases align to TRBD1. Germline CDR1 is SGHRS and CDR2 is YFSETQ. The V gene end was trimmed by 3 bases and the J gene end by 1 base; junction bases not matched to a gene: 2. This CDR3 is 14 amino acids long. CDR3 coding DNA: TGCGCCAGCAGCTCGACAGGGGCGAACACTGAAGCTTTCTTT. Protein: CASSSTGANTEAFF.

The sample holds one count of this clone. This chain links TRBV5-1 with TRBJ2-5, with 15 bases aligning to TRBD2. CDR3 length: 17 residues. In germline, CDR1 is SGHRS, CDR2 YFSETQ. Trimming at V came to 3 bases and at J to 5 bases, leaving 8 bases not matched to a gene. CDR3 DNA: TGCGCCAGCAGCTCGGGGACTAGCGGGGGGCCGTGGGAGACCCAGTACTTC. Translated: CASSSGTSGGPWETQYF.

For the CDR3, the DNA is TGTGCCAGCAGGGATCACAGGGGGGTGATCTACGAGCAGTACTTC. Translating it yields CASRDHRGVIYEQYF. The chain combines TRBV6-1 with TRBJ2-7, with 8 nucleotides matching TRBD1. The ends lost 6 bases at V and 3 bases at J; junction bases unmatched: 10. Germline assignment: CDR1 MNHNS and CDR2 SASEGT. The CDR3 contains 15 residues.

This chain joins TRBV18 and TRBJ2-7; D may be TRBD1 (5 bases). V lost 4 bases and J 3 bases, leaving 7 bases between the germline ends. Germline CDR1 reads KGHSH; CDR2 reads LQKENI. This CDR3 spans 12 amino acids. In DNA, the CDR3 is TGTGCCAGCTCACAACAGGACTACGAGCAGTACTTC. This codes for CASSQQDYEQYF.

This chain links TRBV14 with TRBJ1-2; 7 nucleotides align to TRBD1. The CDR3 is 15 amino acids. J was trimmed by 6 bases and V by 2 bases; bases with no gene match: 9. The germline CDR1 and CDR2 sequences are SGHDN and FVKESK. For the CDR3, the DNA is TGTGCCAGCAGCCAACAAAGGACAGGACGAGATGGCTACACCTTC. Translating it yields CASSQQRTGRDGYTF.

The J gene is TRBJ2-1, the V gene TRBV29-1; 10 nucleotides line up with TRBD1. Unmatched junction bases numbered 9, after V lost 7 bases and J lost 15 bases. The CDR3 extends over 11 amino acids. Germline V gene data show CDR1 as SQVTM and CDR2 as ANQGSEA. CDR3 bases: TGCAGCGGATGGGACAGGGGTTTGTCGTTCTTC. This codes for CSGWDRGLSFF.

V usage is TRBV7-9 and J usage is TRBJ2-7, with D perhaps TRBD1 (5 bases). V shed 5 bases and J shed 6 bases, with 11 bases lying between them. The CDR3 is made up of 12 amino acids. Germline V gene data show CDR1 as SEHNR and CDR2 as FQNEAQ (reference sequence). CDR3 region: CASSLLRGEQYF. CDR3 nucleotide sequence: TGTGCCAGCAGCCTCTTAAGGGGCGAGCAGTACTTC.

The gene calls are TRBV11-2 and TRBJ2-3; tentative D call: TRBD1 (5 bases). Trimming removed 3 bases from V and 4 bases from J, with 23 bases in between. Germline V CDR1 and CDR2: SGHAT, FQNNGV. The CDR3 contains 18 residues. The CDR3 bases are TGTGCCAGCAGCTTTGAAGATCTCAGGGATCTTTGGGCAGATACGCAGTATTTT. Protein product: CASSFEDLRDLWADTQYF.

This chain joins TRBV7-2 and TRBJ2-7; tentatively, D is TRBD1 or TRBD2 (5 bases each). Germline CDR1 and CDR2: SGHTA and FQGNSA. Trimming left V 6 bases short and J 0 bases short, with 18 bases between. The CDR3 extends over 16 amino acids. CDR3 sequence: CASSPLGTPSSYEQYF. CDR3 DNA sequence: TGTGCCAGCAGTCCCCTCGGGACGCCGAGCTCCTACGAGCAGTACTTC.

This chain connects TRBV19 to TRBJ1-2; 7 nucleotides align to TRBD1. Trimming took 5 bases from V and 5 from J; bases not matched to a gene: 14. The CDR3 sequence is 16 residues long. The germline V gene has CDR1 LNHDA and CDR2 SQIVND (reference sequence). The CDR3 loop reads CASSVSLTGNAYGYTF. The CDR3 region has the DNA TGTGCCAGTAGTGTATCCCTGACAGGGAACGCTTATGGCTACACCTTC.

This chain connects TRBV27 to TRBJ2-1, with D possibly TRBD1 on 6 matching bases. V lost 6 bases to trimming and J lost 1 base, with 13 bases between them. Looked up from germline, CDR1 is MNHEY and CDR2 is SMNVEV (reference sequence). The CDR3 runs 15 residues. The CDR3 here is CASRPGRGSYNEQFF. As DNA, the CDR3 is TGTGCCAGCAGGCCAGGCAGGGGATCCTACAATGAGCAGTTCTTC.

The CDR3 DNA sequence: TGTGCCAGCAGCCCCCGCCTTTGGACAGGAGCTTTCTTT. This codes for CASSPRLWTGAFF. This rearrangement joins TRBV7-6 to TRBJ1-1; 7 bases match TRBD1. The CDR3 is 13 amino acids. V gave up 5 bases and J gave up 10 bases; unmatched junction bases: 10. In germline, CDR1 is SGHVS, CDR2 FNYEAQ.

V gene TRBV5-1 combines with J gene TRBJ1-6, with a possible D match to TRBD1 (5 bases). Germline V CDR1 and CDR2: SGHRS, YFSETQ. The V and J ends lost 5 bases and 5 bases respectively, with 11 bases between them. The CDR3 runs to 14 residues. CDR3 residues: CASRRGVDNSPLHF. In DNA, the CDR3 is TGCGCCAGCAGGCGGGGGGTTGATAATTCACCCCTCCACTTT.

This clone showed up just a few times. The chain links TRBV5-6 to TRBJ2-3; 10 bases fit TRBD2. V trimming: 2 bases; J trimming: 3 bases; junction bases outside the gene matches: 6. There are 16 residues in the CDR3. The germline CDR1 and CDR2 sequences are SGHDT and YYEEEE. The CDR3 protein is CASSFLAGDTTDTQYF. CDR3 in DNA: TGTGCCAGCAGCTTCCTAGCGGGGGACACTACAGATACGCAGTATTTT.

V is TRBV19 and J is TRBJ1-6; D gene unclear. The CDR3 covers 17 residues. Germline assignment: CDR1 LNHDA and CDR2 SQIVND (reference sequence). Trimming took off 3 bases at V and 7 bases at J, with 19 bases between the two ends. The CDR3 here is CASSMPLLGMENSPLHF. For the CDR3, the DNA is TGTGCCAGTAGTATGCCCCTCTTGGGGATGGAGAATTCACCCCTCCACTTT.

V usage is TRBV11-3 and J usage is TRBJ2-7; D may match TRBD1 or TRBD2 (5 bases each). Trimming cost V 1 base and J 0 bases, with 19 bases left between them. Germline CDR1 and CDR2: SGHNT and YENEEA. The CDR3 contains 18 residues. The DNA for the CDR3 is TGTGCCAGCAGCTTAGTTAGAGGGGCCGCATCCCTCTCCTACGAGCAGTACTTC. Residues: CASSLVRGAASLSYEQYF.

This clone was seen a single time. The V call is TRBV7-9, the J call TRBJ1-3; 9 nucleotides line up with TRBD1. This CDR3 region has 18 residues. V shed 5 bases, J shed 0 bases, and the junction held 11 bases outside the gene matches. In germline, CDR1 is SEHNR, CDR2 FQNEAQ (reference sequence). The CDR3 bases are TGTGCCAGCAGCCGAGGGACAGGGATTTACCGCTCTGGAAACACCATATATTTT. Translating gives CASSRGTGIYRSGNTIYF.

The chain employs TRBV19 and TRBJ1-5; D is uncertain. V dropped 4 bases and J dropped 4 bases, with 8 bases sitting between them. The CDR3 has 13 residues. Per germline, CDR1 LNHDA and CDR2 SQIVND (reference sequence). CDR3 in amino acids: CASSTGQNQPQHF. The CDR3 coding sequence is TGTGCCAGTAGTACGGGCCAAAATCAGCCCCAGCATTTT.

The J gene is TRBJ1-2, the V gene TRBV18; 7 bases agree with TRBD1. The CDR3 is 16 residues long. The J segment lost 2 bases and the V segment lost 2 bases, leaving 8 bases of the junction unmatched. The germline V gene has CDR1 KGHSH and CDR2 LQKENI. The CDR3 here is CASSPVENRGNYGYTF. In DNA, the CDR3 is TGTGCCAGCTCACCAGTTGAGAACAGGGGCAACTATGGCTACACCTTC.

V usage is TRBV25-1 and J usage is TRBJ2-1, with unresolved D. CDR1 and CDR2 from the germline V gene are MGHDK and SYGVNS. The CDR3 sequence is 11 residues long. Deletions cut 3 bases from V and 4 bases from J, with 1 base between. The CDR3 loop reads CASSDYNEQFF. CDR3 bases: TGTGCCAGCAGTGATTACAATGAGCAGTTCTTC.

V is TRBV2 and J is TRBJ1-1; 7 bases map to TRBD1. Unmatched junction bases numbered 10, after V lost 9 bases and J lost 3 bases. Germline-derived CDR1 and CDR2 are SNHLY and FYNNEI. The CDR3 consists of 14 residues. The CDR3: CARGPGQLDTEAFF. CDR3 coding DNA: TGTGCCAGGGGGCCGGGACAGCTGGACACTGAAGCTTTCTTT.

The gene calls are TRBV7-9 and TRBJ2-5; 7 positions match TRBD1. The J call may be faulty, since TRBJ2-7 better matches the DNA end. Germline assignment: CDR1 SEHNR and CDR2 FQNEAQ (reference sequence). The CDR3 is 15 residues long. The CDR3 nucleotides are TGTGCCAGCAGCCCGAAGGACAGGATAGGCTACGAGCAGTACTTC. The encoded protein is CASSPKDRIGYEQYF.

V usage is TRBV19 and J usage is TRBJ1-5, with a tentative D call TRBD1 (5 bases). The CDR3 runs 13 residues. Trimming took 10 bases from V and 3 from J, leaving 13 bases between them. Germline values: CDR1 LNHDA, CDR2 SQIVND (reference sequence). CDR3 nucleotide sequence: TGTGCCATCTCGTGGGACCTCAATCAGCCCCAGCATTTT. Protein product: CAISWDLNQPQHF.

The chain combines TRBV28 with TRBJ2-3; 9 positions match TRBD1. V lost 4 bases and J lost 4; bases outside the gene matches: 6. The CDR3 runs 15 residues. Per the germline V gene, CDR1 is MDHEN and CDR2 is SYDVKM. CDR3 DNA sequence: TGTGCCAGCAGTTGGCAGGACAGGGGCCCAGATACGCAGTATTTT. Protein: CASSWQDRGPDTQYF.

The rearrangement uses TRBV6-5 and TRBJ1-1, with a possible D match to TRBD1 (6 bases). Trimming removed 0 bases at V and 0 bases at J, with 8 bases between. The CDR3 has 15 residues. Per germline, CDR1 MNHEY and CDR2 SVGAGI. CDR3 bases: TGTGCCAGCAGTTACTCGACAGGAGTGAACACTGAAGCTTTCTTT. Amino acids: CASSYSTGVNTEAFF.

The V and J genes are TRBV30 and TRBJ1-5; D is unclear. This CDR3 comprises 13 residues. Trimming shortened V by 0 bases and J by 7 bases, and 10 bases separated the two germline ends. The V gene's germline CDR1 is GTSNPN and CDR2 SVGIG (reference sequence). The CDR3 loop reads CAWSVPRGQPQHF. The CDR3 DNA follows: TGTGCCTGGAGTGTGCCCCGGGGACAGCCCCAGCATTTT.